This record looks at one T cell receptor beta chain sequence and its context. What it binds is not known. PCR employed 60 Vbeta and 13 Jbeta primers. Assay: immunoSEQ multiplex PCR; the TCRdb copy retains only in-frame clones and omits some. Of about 110,000 clones listed, 69% were seen once; the top ten hold approximately 3%. This sample is drawn from a study of cytomegalovirus exposure and HLA in healthy donors. Study results and caveats: Available immune exposure information covered CMV serostatus only.

V lost 1 base and J lost 7; bases outside the gene matches: 7. CDR3 size: 15 residues. Germline loops: CDR1 MDHEN, CDR2 SYDVKM. The specimen sequenced was PBMCs. The chain uses TRBV28 and TRBJ1-1; 9 bases are shared with TRBD1. The TCR sequence derives from a man in his thirties or forties in good health and CMV-seronegative. The CDR3 here is CASSLSGTGPIEAFF. In nucleotides, the CDR3 is TGTGCCAGCAGTTTATCCGGGACAGGGCCTATTGAAGCTTTCTTT.